This T cell receptor beta chain was obtained from a study of shared clonotypes between healthy human individuals (dated by TCRdb to about 2020). About the study as a whole: Two women and a few men aged 18 to 49 years were included in the cohort. For each donor, CD4 naive and CD4 memory were each given three plates, CD8 naive was given two plates, and CD8 memory was given one plate. The study deeply sequenced blood TCR repertoires of about 5 healthy adults to estimate repertoire size and the extent of clonotype sharing between individuals. Libraries were prepared and TCR repertoires were sequenced by different laboratories using diverse techniques, in order to increase sequencing depth and limit assay-specific biases. Per donor, leukapheresis produced somewhere between about 0.9 and 9.5 billion PBMCs.

In regard to this clone: It lacks a known antigen. No quality values exist for individual bases; no much larger clone is one base distant.

Using the deep immunoSEQ assay, TCR CDR3 regions were amplified from genomic DNA by multiplex PCR. Extracted genomic DNA from each cell subset was spread evenly across all wells of several immunoSEQ 96-well plates, with each plate serving as a replicate. For sorted subsets, approximately 190 ng genomic DNA, equal to some 28,000 T cell genomes, was loaded into each replicate PCR. The purified libraries were quantified using a Qubit 3.0 fluorometer, sized with a Bioanalyzer 2100, and then quantified again using the KAPA Library Quantification kit. A separate single-read 150-cycle Illumina NextSeq 550 flow cell was used to sequence each immunoSEQ 96-well plate. The study's own analysis went as follows. Because the immunoSEQ output included only junctional sequences and no quality scores, the filtering could not be the same as the filtering used for full-length reads. Sequences were annotated with PyIR, a Python wrapper for IgBLAST v1.9, using IMGT germline references to assign V/J genes and CDR3. Reads with weak V/J assignments (E-value above 1e-6), missing CDR3, stop codons, out-of-frame junctions, or ambiguous translated residues were removed. V3J clonotypes were defined as sequences sharing the same inferred V gene, J gene, and CDR3 amino acid sequence. Percentage overlap between repertoires was calculated by dividing the number of shared unique clonotypes by the size of the smaller repertoire. RTK rarefaction, the Chao1 estimator, and Recon v2.1 estimates of unobserved clonotypes were used to assess repertoire richness. Generation probabilities for all TCRbeta clonotypes obtained by the gDNA method from a handful of donors were computed using OLGA. This is the immuneACCESS table as TCRdb keeps it, with only in-frame sequences that have V and J called. A part of the clones is gone; compared with another copy, unresolved V genes explain less than half, and the rest is unexplained. That table supplies the V and J calls and clone size; D and trimming were determined from the DNA. For this sample there are about 2.5 million clones; approximately 90% appear just once. 0.37% of the sample is held by the ten biggest clonotypes.

What the study reported, not specific to this receptor: Sampling was restricted to blood, and TCR repertoires in tissues likely differ from the TCR repertoires found in blood. Even with the large sequencing depth, rarefaction of the sorted-subset datasets indicated that sequencing was incomplete. When four donors were compared, the shared fraction of clonotypes was about 5.4% for naive CD4, roughly 3.4% for naive CD8, 2% to 2.5% for memory CD4, and less than 0.5% for memory CD8. Based on pairwise subsampling, the degree of clonotype sharing among donors was expected to be affected by sequencing depth. Because the study included a small number of donors, the genetic and exposure-history diversity represented was limited. Estimated clonotype richness was generally larger for naive than for memory subsets. Compared with non-shared clonotypes, clonotypes shared by all four sorted-subset donors had higher generation probabilities.

Healthy HIV-negative adults with no recently reported acute infections or vaccinations were included as donors. Every donor was a Caucasian adult residing in Nashville, Tennessee, USA. CD4+ T cells were enriched by magnetic negative selection; naive cells were then positively selected on CD45RA, and the negative fraction formed the memory subset. Blood was collected by leukapheresis, and PBMCs were isolated by Ficoll-Histopaque density gradient centrifugation and then cryopreserved in liquid nitrogen vapor phase. Analytical flow cytometry was used to check the purity and quantity of each magnetically sorted T cell population. Genomic DNA was isolated from each sorted fraction and quantified by UV absorbance on a Nanodrop 2000c. This TCR came from a man between 18 and 35 years old in good health. Some clones in this sample may be carry-over from other donors' samples. The sequenced sample was naive CD4+ T cells from PBMCs. In light of the paper, this sample's cell subset or site label describes: CD45RA+ positively selected.

The DNA sequence is TGTGCCAGCATCCCGGAGCTACAGGGGGGCTACACCTTC. This codes for CASIPELQGGYTF. This chain joins TRBV6-6 to TRBJ1-2; 7 bases in between match TRBD1. Germline trimming amounts to 7 bases on V and 8 bases on J, with 10 as the count of junction bases outside the gene matches. Based on the germline V gene (reference sequence), the CDR1 and CDR2 sequences are MNHNY and SVGAGI. The CDR3 contains 13 residues, cysteine and phenylalanine counted. Just the 39-base CDR3 DNA is kept, in frame starting at base 1.